This entry is about one T cell receptor (beta chain). Time point specified: cycle 4 day 1 (C4D1), after less than 7 weeks of nivolumab. Autologous stem cell transplantation was followed by relapse in every patient, and brentuximab vedotin exposure varied. The sample originates from a study of PD-1 blockade in classical Hodgkin lymphoma. This table comes from immunoSEQ multiplex PCR, and its TCRdb copy is limited to in-frame clones, with some not included. The sample shows 100,000 or so clones, roughly 91% of them seen only once. The germline CDR1 and CDR2 sequences are MNHNY and SVGAGI (reference sequence). V gave up 6 bases and J gave up 0 bases, with 11 bases separating them. This CDR3 region has 14 residues.

The TCR originated in a human donor with classical Hodgkin lymphoma. The chain carries TRBV6-6 and TRBJ1-2; TRBD1 might be the D (6 bases). The material sequenced was peripheral blood mononuclear cells (PBMCs), taken before the fourth cycle of nivolumab. This CDR3 is CASSLDRANYGYTF. Written as DNA, the CDR3 is TGTGCCAGCAGCCTGGACAGAGCTAACTATGGCTACACCTTC.